The TCR beta chain under discussion was sequenced for a study of a mutant IDH1 vaccine in newly diagnosed glioma. Time point in this sample: week 5, during vaccination. Mutant IDH1 20-mer peptide, at 300 ug, made up each vaccine dose, with topical imiquimod. Concerning this clone itself: Its antigen is currently unknown.

The ends were cut back, 2 bases at V and 3 bases at J, with 7 bases in the middle. The CDR3 sequence is 13 residues long. Germline V gene sequence: CDR1 SNHLY, CDR2 FYNNEI. Repertoires were generated with immunoSEQ multiplex PCR, while TCRdb's copy carries only in-frame clones and drops some. The sample lists some 36,000 clones; 75% to 85% were seen once. This TCR came from a man in his fifties with glioma. The starting material was PBMCs, obtained from a glioma patient whose treatment included an IDH1 peptide vaccine. The chain carries TRBV2 and TRBJ2-5, with D perhaps TRBD1 (6 bases). CDR3 sequence: CASSERQEETQYF. CDR3 DNA: TGTGCCAGCAGTGAACGACAGGAAGAGACCCAGTACTTC.